Each of the 5 T cell receptor beta chains below was sequenced from the same sample in a study of T-cell reconstitution after alpha-beta-depleted transplantation in children. Unique molecular identifiers were incorporated during preparation of the TCRbeta library. TCRdb itself ran the PCR reads through MiXCR, one entry per CDR3 protein. The sample includes about 870,000 distinct CDR3 sequences, under 20% of them seen just once. The sample consisted of PBMCs, mostly from graft donor cells, taken 360 days after TCRalphabeta/CD19-depleted stem cell transplant. These receptors were taken from a male patient aged 10-17 years who had a stem cell transplant for acute lymphoblastic leukemia, so the T cells may come from the graft donor.

The table lists this clonotype with many counts. The chain joins TRBV12-3 or TRBV12-4 to TRBJ1-4; 7 nucleotides agree with TRBD1. V dropped 9 bases and J dropped 10; count of bases not matched to a gene: 14. CDR3 length equals 14 residues. As DNA, the CDR3 is TGTGCCAGTACACAGGGGACGCCCTCCGGAAAACTGTTTTTT. Protein: CASTQGTPSGKLFF.

This clonotype has more than one count but fewer than ten. The chain combines TRBV29-1 with TRBJ2-1, with TRBD1 matching over 7 bases. V was clipped by 5 bases and J by 1 base; unmatched bases: 14. CDR1 is SQVTM, CDR2 ANQGSEA, per germline. The CDR3 has 17 residues. The CDR3 nucleotides are TGCAGCGTTTTCGACAGGGAAACCCGGTGGTCCTACAATGAGCAGTTCTTC. This codes for CSVFDRETRWSYNEQFF.

The V gene is TRBV9, the J gene TRBJ1-3; no clear D gene. The ends were cut back, 1 base at V and 3 bases at J, with 8 bases in the middle. The CDR3 loop spans 14 amino acids. Germline CDR1 SGDLS, CDR2 YYNGEE. The CDR3 DNA reads as TGTGCCAGCAGCGTATCGGGGAATGGAAACACCATATATTTT. It yields the protein CASSVSGNGNTIYF.

V gene TRBV11-1 combines with J gene TRBJ2-5; 7 bases fit TRBD1. The CDR3 spans 19 residues. J was trimmed by 0 bases and V by 0 bases; bases with no gene match: 13. From germline, CDR1 is SGHAT and CDR2 FQDESV (reference sequence). The CDR3 is CASSLATIRDSRYQETQYF. The CDR3 nucleotides are TGTGCCAGCAGCTTAGCCACTATACGGGACAGTCGGTACCAAGAGACCCAGTACTTC.

CDR3 residues: CASSPLSGSISYNEQFF. DNA of the CDR3: TGTGCCAGTAGTCCCCTTAGCGGGAGCATCTCCTACAATGAGCAGTTCTTC. The chain is built from TRBV19 and TRBJ2-1, with 9 bases lining up with TRBD2. The germline CDR1 and CDR2 sequences are LNHDA and SQIVND (reference sequence). The junction had 8 bases not matched to a gene; V was cut back by 5 bases and J by 0 bases. The length of the CDR3 is 17 residues. The whole variable domain, filled in from reference TRBV19 and TRBJ2-1, reads DGGITQSPKYLFRKEGQNVTLSCEQNLNHDAMYWYRQDPGQGLRLIYYSQIVNDFQKGDIAEGYSVSREKKESFPLTVTSAQKNPTAFYLCASSPLSGSISYNEQFFGPGTRLTVL.